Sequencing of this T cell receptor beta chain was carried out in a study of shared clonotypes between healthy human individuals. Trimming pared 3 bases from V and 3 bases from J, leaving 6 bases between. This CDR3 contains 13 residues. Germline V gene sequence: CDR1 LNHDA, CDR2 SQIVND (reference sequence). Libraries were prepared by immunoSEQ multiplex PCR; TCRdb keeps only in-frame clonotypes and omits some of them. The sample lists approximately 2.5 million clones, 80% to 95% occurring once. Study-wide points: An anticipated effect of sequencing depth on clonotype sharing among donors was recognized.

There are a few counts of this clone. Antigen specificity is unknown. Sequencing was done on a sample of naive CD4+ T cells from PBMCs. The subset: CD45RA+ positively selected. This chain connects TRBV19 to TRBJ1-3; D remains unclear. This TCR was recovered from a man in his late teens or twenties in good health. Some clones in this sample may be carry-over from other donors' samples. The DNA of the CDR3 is TGTGCCAGTAGTATCGAAGTTGGAAACACCATATATTTT. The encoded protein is CASSIEVGNTIYF.